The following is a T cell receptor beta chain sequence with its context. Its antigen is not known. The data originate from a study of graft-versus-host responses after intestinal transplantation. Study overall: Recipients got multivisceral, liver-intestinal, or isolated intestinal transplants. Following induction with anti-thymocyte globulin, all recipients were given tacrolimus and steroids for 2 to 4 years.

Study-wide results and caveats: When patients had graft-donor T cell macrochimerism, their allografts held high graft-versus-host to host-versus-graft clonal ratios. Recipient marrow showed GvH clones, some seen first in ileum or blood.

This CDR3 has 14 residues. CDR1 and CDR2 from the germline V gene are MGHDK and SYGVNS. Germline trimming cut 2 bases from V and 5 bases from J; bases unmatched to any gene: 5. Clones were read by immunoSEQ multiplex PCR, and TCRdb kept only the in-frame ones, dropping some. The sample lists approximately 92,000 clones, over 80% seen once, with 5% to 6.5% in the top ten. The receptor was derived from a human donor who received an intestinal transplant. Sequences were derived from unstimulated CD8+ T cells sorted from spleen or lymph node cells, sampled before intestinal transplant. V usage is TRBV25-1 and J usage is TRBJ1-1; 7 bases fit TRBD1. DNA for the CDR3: TGTGCCAGCAGTGAAGGAGGGGGCCAAACTGAAGCTTTCTTT. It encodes CASSEGGGQTEAFF.